These 9 T cell receptor beta chains were all obtained from the same sample, sequenced in a study of vaccination effects on CD4 cells after COVID-19. Before any sequencing was done, the ViraFEST assay used viral peptide pools to expand antigen-specific CD4+ T cells. With 9 to 11 days of culture completed, CD4+ T cells were isolated. Negative nucleocapsid antibody tests before and after vaccination confirmed no previous SARS-CoV-2 infection. No antigen has been assigned to these receptors. This table comes from immunoSEQ multiplex PCR, and its TCRdb copy is limited to in-frame clones, with some not included. Here the sample spans tens of thousands of clones, roughly 78% being singletons. Specimen: CD4+ T cells from PBMCs cultured with HCoV-OC43 spike peptides, collected before COVID-19 vaccination. Subset defined: HCoV-OC43 spike overlapping peptide pool stimulation. The receptors originated from a human donor who received a COVID-19 vaccine.

The chain combines TRBV6-1 with TRBJ2-7; D may correspond to TRBD1 or TRBD2 (5 bases each). The CDR3 runs to 16 residues. V lost 3 bases and J 4 bases, leaving 19 bases between the germline ends. The germline CDR1 and CDR2 sequences are MNHNS and SASEGT. The CDR3 region has the DNA TGTGCCAGCAGTGAGCCTAATTGGGGGACGAGGTACGAGCAGTACGTC. Protein: CASSEPNWGTRYEQYV.

V gene TRBV15 combines with J gene TRBJ2-7; 7 bases map to TRBD1. The trim removed 1 base at V and 5 bases at J, leaving 5 bases unmatched. Germline-derived CDR1 and CDR2 are LNHNV and YYDKDF (reference sequence). This CDR3 region has 14 residues. This chain's CDR3 is CATSRVSDRDEQYV. The CDR3 DNA sequence: TGTGCCACCAGCAGAGTATCCGACAGGGACGAGCAGTACGTC.

The sample holds one count of this clone. V gene TRBV5-1 combines with J gene TRBJ1-1; 9 nucleotides match TRBD1. This CDR3 is built from 14 residues. V lost 6 bases, J lost 3 bases, and 6 bases stayed unmatched. CDR1 is SGHRS, CDR2 YFSETQ, per germline. This CDR3 reads CASKQQGADTEAFF. CDR3 DNA: TGCGCCAGCAAACAACAGGGGGCGGACACTGAAGCTTTCTTT.

This clone was counted a few times. The chain uses TRBV11-2 and TRBJ1-6; possibly TRBD1 for D (6 bases). This CDR3 is 15 amino acids long. The germline V gene encodes CDR1 SGHAT and CDR2 FQNNGV. Trimming took 2 bases from V and 5 from J, leaving 10 bases between them. CDR3 region: CASSLPPGDNSPLHF. As DNA, the CDR3 is TGTGCCAGCAGCTTACCTCCAGGGGATAATTCACCCCTCCACTTT.

This clone showed up just a few times. The V gene is TRBV4-1, the J gene TRBJ2-5; TRBD1 aligns across 11 bases. Germline V gene sequence: CDR1 MGHRA, CDR2 YSYEKL. This CDR3 has 16 residues. J was trimmed by 4 bases and V by 1 base; bases with no gene match: 5. For the CDR3, the DNA is TGCGCCAGCAGCCAAGTAGGGACAGGGGGAGGAGAGACCCAGTACTTC. Encoded protein: CASSQVGTGGGETQYF.

V usage is TRBV6-5 and J usage is TRBJ1-6; D is ambiguous. Germline V gene lookup returns CDR1 MNHEY and CDR2 SVGAGI. The CDR3 runs to 16 residues. V shed 0 bases and J shed 5 bases, with 11 bases lying between them. The CDR3 sequence is CASSYSRPGDNSPLHF. In DNA form, the CDR3 reads TGTGCCAGCAGTTACTCACGACCCGGGGATAATTCACCCCTCCACTTT.

The chain carries TRBV30 and TRBJ1-6; D call uncertain. Between the trimmed V and J ends, which lost 0 bases and 11 bases, there was a span of 14 bases. The CDR3 totals 14 residues. The germline gives CDR1 GTSNPN, CDR2 SVGIG (reference sequence). CDR3 residues: CAWSVLGGGTPLHF. The CDR3 DNA reads TGTGCCTGGAGTGTACTAGGAGGTGGGACACCCCTCCACTTT.

This rearrangement joins TRBV6-6 to TRBJ1-5, with D perhaps TRBD1 (5 bases). Deletions cut 0 bases from V and 0 bases from J, with 9 bases between. Germline CDR1 MNHNY, CDR2 SVGAGI (reference sequence). CDR3 length equals 16 residues. CDR3 in DNA: TGTGCCAGCAGTTACTCAAGAGGGGCTAGCAATCAGCCCCAGCATTTT. Translation gives CASSYSRGASNQPQHF.

This chain connects TRBV11-3 to TRBJ1-1; D not certain. There are 15 residues in the CDR3. Trimming left V 0 bases short and J 2 bases short, with 10 bases between. Germline V gene sequence: CDR1 SGHNT, CDR2 YENEEA. CDR3 in DNA: TGTGCCAGCAGCTTAGAGTCAGACCCTAACACTGAAGCTTTCTTT. Translation: CASSLESDPNTEAFF. Supplemented by reference TRBV11-3 and TRBJ1-1, the full variable domain reads EAGVVQSPRYKIIEKKQPVAFWCNPISGHNTLYWYLQNLGQGPELLIRYENEEAVDDSQLPKDRFSAERLKGVDSTLKIQPAELGDSAVYLCASSLESDPNTEAFFGQGTRLTVV.